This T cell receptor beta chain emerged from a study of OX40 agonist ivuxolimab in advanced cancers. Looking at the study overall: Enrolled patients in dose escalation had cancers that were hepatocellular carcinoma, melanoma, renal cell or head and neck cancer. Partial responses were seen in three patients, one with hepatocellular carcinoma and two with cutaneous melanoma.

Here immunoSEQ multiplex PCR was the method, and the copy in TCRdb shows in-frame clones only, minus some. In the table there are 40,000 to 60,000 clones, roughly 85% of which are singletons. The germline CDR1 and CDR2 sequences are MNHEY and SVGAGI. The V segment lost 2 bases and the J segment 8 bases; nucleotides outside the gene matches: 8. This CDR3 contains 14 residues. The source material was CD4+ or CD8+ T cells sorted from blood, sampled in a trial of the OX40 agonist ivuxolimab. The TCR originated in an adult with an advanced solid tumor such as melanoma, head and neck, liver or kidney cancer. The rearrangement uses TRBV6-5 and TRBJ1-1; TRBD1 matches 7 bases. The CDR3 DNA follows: TGTGCCAGCAGTTACGCAGCCGGGACAGACGAAGCTTTCTTT. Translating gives CASSYAAGTDEAFF.